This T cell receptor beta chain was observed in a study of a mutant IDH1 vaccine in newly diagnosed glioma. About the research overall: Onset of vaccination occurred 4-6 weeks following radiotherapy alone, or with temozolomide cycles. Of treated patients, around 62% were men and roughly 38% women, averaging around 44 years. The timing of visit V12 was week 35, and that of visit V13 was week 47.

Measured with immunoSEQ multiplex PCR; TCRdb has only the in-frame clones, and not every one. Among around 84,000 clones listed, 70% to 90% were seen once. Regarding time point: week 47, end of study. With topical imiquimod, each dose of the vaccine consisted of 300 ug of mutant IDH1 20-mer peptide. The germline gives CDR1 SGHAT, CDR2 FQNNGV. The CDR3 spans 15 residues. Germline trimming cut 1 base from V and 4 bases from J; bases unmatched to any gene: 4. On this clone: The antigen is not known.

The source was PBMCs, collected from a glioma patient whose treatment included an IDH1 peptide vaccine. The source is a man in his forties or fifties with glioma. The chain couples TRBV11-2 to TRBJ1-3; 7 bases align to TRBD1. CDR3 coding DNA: TGTGCCAGCAGCTTAGCCAGGGGGTCCGGAAACACCATATATTTT. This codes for CASSLARGSGNTIYF.